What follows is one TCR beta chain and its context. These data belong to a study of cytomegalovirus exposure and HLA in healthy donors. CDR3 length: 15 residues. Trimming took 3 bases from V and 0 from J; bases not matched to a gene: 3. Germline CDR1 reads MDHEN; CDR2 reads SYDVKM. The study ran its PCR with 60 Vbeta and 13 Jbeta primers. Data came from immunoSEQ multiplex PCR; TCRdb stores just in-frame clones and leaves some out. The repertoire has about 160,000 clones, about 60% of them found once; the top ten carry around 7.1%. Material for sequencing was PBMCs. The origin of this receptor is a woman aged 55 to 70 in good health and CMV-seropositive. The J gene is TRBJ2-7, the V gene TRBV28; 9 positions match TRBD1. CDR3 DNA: TGTGCCAGCAGTTTGGACAGGGGCCCCTCCTACGAGCAGTACTTC. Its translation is CASSLDRGPSYEQYF. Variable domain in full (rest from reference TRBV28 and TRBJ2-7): DVKVTQSSRYLVKRTGEKVFLECVQDMDHENMFWYRQDPGLGLRLIYFSYDVKMKEKGDIPEGYSVSREKKERFSLILESASTNQTSMYLCASSLDRGPSYEQYFGPGTRLTVT.